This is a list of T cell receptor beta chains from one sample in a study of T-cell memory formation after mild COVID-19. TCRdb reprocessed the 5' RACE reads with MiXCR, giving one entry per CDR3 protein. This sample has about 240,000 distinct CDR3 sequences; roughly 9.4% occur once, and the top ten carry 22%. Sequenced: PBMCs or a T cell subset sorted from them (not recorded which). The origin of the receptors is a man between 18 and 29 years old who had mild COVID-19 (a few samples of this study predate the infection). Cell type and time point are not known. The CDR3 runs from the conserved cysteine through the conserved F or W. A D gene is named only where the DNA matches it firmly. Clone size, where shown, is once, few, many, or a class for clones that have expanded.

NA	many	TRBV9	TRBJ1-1	TGTGCCAGCAACGCCTGGGGGAACACTGAAGCTTTCTTT	CASNAWGNTEAFF
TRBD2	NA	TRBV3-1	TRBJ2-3	TGTGCCAGCAGATGGGGACTAGGGGAAACAGATACGCAGTATTTT	CASRWGLGETDTQYF
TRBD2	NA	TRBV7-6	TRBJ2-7	TGTGCCAGCAGCGATAGCGGGGGCCCTTACCTAACCTCCTACGAGCAGTACTTC	CASSDSGGPYLTSYEQYF
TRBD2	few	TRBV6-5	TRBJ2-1	TGTGCCAGCAGTTACGGACTAGCGGGGGTTTGGTTCTTC	CASSYGLAGVWFF
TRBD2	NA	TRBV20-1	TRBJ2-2	TGCAGTGCTAAGTTAGCGGGGGGGCCCGGCACCGGGGAGCTGTTTTTT	CSAKLAGGPGTGELFF
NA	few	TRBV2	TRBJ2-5	TGTGCCAGCAGTTCGGGACCCCTCAAGGAGACCCAGTACTTC	CASSSGPLKETQYF
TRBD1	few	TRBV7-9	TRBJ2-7	TGTGCCAGGGGGGACAGACCCTACGAGCAGTACTTC	CARGDRPYEQYF
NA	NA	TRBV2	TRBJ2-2	TGTGCCAGCAGTTCACCGGGATCCCGGCTCGGGGAGCTGTTTTTT	CASSSPGSRLGELFF
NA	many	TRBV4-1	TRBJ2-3	TGCGCCAGCAGCCAGGGGGCCAGGGATACAGATACGCAGTATTTT	CASSQGARDTDTQYF
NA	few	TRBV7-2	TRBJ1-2	TGTGCCAGCAGTAGAAGGGATTTCTATGGCTACACCTTC	CASSRRDFYGYTF
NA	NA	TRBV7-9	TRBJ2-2	TGTGCCAGCGGGTTCGGCACCGGGGAGCTGTTTTTT	CASGFGTGELFF
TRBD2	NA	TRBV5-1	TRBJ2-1	TGCGCCAGCAGCTTACTCGGGATTTCTAGCGGTGAGCAGTTCTTC	CASSLLGISSGEQFF
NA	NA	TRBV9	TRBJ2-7	TGTGCCAGCAGCGTATCACAGACCTACGAGCAGTACTTC	CASSVSQTYEQYF
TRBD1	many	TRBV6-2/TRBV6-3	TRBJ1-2	TGTGCCAGCAGCTACCAGGGGGCGTTTGGCTACACCTTC	CASSYQGAFGYTF
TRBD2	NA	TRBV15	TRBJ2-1	TGTGCCACCAGCCTTCAGCGGGGGGGCCGGAATGAGCAGTTCTTC	CATSLQRGGRNEQFF
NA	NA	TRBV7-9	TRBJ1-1	TGTGCCAGCAGCCCCGCAGGGGAGGCTTTCTTT	CASSPAGEAFF
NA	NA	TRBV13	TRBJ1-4	TGTGCCAGCAGCTTAGAGGAAAAACTGTTTTTT	CASSLEEKLFF
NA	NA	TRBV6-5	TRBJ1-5	TGTGCCAGCAGCCGTCTCCCCAAACGGCCCCAGCATTTT	CASSRLPKRPQHF
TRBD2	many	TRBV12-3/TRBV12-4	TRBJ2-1	TGTGCCAGCAGTTCGCGGGGGGCAAGCTACAATGAGCAGTTCTTC	CASSSRGASYNEQFF
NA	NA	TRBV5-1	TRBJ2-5	TGCGCCAGCAGCTCGGCAGGGGGGACCCAAGAGACCCAGTACTTC	CASSSAGGTQETQYF
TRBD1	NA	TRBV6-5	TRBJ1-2	TGTGCCAGCAGTACCCCGACAGGGGGCACCTATGGCTACACCTTC	CASSTPTGGTYGYTF
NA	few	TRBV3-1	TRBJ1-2	TGTGCCAGCAGCTGGAATGACGGATCCTATGGCTACACCTTC	CASSWNDGSYGYTF
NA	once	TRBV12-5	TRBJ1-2	TGTGCTAGTGCCCTCGGTGGGGACTATGGCTACACCTTC	CASALGGDYGYTF
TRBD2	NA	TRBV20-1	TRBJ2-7	TGCAGTGCTAGTCCCCGACTAGCGGGGACGACTGAGGAGCAGTACTTC	CSASPRLAGTTEEQYF
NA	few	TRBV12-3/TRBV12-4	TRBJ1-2	TGTGCCAGCACCGAAGGGTCTGGGGGCTACACCTTC	CASTEGSGGYTF
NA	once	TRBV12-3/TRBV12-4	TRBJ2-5	TGTGCCAGCAGTTTAGTCGGACGCGGGACCCAGTACTTC	CASSLVGRGTQYF
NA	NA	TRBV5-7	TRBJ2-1	TGTGCCAGCAGCTTGAGAGCTAGCGAGGTTTCCAATGAGCAGTTCTTC	CASSLRASEVSNEQFF
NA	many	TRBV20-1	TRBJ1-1	TGCAGTGCACCCCGGGAGGGGATGAACACTGAAGCTTTCTTT	CSAPREGMNTEAFF
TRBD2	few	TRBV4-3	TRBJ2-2	TGCGCCAGCAGCAACTTAGCGGGCCAGGCCGGGGAGCTGTTTTTT	CASSNLAGQAGELFF
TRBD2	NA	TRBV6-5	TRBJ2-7	TGTGCCAGCAGTTCGGCGGGGGGGGACGAGCAGTACTTC	CASSSAGGDEQYF
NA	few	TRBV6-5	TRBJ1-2	TGTGCCAGCGGACCCCCACTGAACTATGGCTACACCTTC	CASGPPLNYGYTF
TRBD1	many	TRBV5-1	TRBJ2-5	TGCGCCAGCAGCAGGGGGCGCGGAGAGACCCAGTACTTC	CASSRGRGETQYF
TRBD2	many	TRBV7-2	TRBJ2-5	TGTGCCAGCAGCTTTCAGCGGGGGGGCGGGGAGACCCAGTACTTC	CASSFQRGGGETQYF
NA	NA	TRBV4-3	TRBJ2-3	TGCGCCAGCAGCCGGTACAGAAGTACAGATACGCAGTATTTT	CASSRYRSTDTQYF
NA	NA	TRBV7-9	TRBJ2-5	TGTGCCAGCAGCTTAGGTCCAGGGATTTGGGATGTGGAGACCCAGTACTTC	CASSLGPGIWDVETQYF
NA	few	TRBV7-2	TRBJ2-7	TGTGCCAGCAGCTTAGTGGCCGGAAGATACGAGCAGTACTTC	CASSLVAGRYEQYF
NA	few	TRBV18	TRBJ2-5	TGTGCCAGCTCTCCCATCAACAGACAAGAGACCCAGTACTTC	CASSPINRQETQYF
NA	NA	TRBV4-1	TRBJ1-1	TGCGCCAGCAGCCGAATATACAGGACGAACACTGAAGCTTTCTTT	CASSRIYRTNTEAFF
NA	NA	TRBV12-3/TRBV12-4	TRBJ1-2	TGTGCCAGCAGCCCGAGGAGCGGTTATGGCTACACCTTC	CASSPRSGYGYTF
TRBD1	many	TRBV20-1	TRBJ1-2	TGCAGTGCTAGTTCTCAGGGACAGGGCCATGGCTACACCTTC	CSASSQGQGHGYTF
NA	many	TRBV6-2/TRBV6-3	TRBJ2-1	TGTGCCAGCAGGGGGAGGAGTGAGCAGTTCTTC	CASRGRSEQFF
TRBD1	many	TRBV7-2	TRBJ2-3	TGTGCCAGCAGCCCTAGTAGCGGACAGGGCTCGACGCAGTATTTT	CASSPSSGQGSTQYF
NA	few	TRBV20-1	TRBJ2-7	TGCAGTGCTAGGTTGAGCGTCACCCGCTACGAGCAGTACTTC	CSARLSVTRYEQYF
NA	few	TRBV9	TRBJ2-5	TGTGCCAGCAGCGCCCACTGGACAGTCGAAGAGACCCAGTACTTC	CASSAHWTVEETQYF
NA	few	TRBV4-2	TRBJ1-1	TGTGCCAGCGCTAGGGGGGACGGGAACACTGAAGCTTTCTTT	CASARGDGNTEAFF
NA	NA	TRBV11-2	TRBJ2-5	TGTGCCAGCCAGAATGCGGCAGAGACCCAGTACTTC	CASQNAAETQYF
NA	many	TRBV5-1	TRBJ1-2	TGCGCCAGCAGCTTGGGTCTAGGACGGACCAACTATGGCTACACCTTC	CASSLGLGRTNYGYTF
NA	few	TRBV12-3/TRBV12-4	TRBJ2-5	TGTGCCTCGGCGCGGGGCCGAGAGACCCAGTACTTC	CASARGRETQYF
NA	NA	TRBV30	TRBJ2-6	TGTGCCTGGAGGGGTGGGGCCAACGTCCTGACTTTC	CAWRGGANVLTF
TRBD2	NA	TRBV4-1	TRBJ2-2	TGCGCCAGCAGCCCCCTACGAGCGGGGGGTCGCGAGCCCGGGGAGCTGTTTTTT	CASSPLRAGGREPGELFF
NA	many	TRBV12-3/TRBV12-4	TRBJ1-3	TGTGCCAGCAGCCCTGTCAAGGGAAACACCATATATTTT	CASSPVKGNTIYF
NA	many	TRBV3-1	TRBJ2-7	TGTGCCAGCAGTTCGGGACGCGGAACCTACGAGCAGTACTTC	CASSSGRGTYEQYF
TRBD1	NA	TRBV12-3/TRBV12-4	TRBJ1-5	TGTGCCAGCAGCCGTCGACAGGGGGATGACCAGCCCCAGCATTTT	CASSRRQGDDQPQHF
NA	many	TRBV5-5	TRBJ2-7	TGTGCCAGCAGCTCGGGACGGATCGGCTACGAGCAGTACTTC	CASSSGRIGYEQYF
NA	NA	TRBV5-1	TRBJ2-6	TGCGCCAGCAGCTTGGGGCCTTACTCTGGGGCCAACGTCCTGACTTTC	CASSLGPYSGANVLTF
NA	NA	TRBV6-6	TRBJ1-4	TGTGCCAGCAGGACAGATCCCAATAATGAAAAACTGTTTTTT	CASRTDPNNEKLFF
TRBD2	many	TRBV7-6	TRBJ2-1	TGTGCCAGCAGCTCCCGGGGGGACAATGAGCAGTTCTTC	CASSSRGDNEQFF
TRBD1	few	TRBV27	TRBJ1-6	TGTGCCAGCAGTGCCCAGGGGGGCGCTGGGACACCCCTCCACTTT	CASSAQGGAGTPLHF
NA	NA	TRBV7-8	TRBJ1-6	TGTGCCAGCAGCCGTCCCTTTGCACAGGGAAATTCACCCCTCCACTTT	CASSRPFAQGNSPLHF
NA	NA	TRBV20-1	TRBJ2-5	TGCAGTGCAGTTTTTGGAGCTTTTCAAGAGACCCAGTACTTC	CSAVFGAFQETQYF